This is a list of T cell receptor beta chains from one sample in a study of memory CD4+ T cells and cytomegalovirus serostatus. The method was immunoSEQ multiplex PCR; TCRdb's version includes in-frame clones alone and lacks a portion of them. The table lists approximately 46,000 clones, 60% to 85% of them singletons. The sequenced sample was memory CD4+ T cells from blood. The receptors were gathered from an adult in good health and CMV-seronegative. Each CDR3 is given with its conserved first and last residue. A D gene is named only where the DNA matches it firmly. Clone size is shown for a subset of rows, as once, few, many or a class of expanded clone.

abundance | j_gene | v_gene | d_gene | CDR3nt | CDR3aa
NA | TRBJ1-2 | TRBV6-5 | NA | TGTGCCAGCAGTTCACAGGGAGGGGGTGGCTACACCTTC | CASSSQGGGGYTF
NA | TRBJ2-7 | TRBV2 | NA | TGTGCCAGCAGGGGGGGGACACTTCCCTCCTACGAGCAGTACTTC | CASRGGTLPSYEQYF
NA | TRBJ2-5 | TRBV19 | NA | TGTGCCAGTAGTAGGGGGGGGGCCGGAGGGACCCAGTACTTC | CASSRGGAGGTQYF
NA | TRBJ2-7 | TRBV28 | NA | TGTGCCAGCAGGATATCAGCCGAGCAGTACTTC | CASRISAEQYF
NA | TRBJ2-1 | TRBV29-1 | TRBD2 | TGCAGCGTTAATATAGCGGGGGGATACAATGAGCAGTTCTTC | CSVNIAGGYNEQFF
NA | TRBJ2-2 | TRBV12-5 | NA | TGTGCTAGTGGTTTGGTTGTAGTAGGCACCGGGGAGCTGTTTTTT | CASGLVVVGTGELFF
NA | TRBJ2-7 | TRBV10-2 | NA | TGCGCCAGCAGCCGACAGGGAGGTTTCTACGAGCAGTACTTC | CASSRQGGFYEQYF
NA | TRBJ2-7 | TRBV4-1 | TRBD2 | TGCGCCAGCAGCCAAGACGCGGGGACTAGCGGTTCCTACGAGCAGTACTTC | CASSQDAGTSGSYEQYF
NA | TRBJ2-1 | TRBV2 | TRBD1 | TGTGCCAGCACCACCTTCAGGGGGCCCTACAATGAGCAGTTCTTC | CASTTFRGPYNEQFF
NA | TRBJ1-6 | TRBV18 | TRBD1 | TGTGCCAGCCGGGACAGGGGTAATTCACCCCTCCACTTT | CASRDRGNSPLHF
NA | TRBJ1-6 | TRBV7-3 | NA | TGTGCCAGCAGCTTAAGCCAGGGCGGTAATTCACCCCTCCACTTT | CASSLSQGGNSPLHF
NA | TRBJ1-2 | TRBV6-5 | NA | TGTGCCAGCCGCAAGTCCGGGACACCTAACTATGGCTACACCTTC | CASRKSGTPNYGYTF
NA | TRBJ1-1 | TRBV28 | TRBD1 | TGTGCCAGCAGTCCCTACCCTGTATCTCGACAGGGGAGGGCTTTCTTT | CASSPYPVSRQGRAFF
once | TRBJ2-1 | TRBV9 | TRBD2 | TGTGCCAGCAGCCAAACCCCTAGCGGGGAGCAGTTCTTC | CASSQTPSGEQFF
few | TRBJ2-1 | TRBV7-9 | NA | TGTGCCAGCAGCGTCACTAGCTTACTTAGAGACAATGAGCAGTTCTTC | CASSVTSLLRDNEQFF
NA | TRBJ2-1 | TRBV13 | TRBD2 | TGTGCCAGCGGGCAACTGAAGTTAGCGGGGTTAAATGAGCAGTTCTTC | CASGQLKLAGLNEQFF
NA | TRBJ2-5 | TRBV7-2 | NA | TGTGCCAGCAGCTTTACCTCAATGGGGCAAGAGACCCAGTACTTC | CASSFTSMGQETQYF
NA | TRBJ2-7 | TRBV19 | NA | TGTGCCACCGCGACCCTAGAGCTGAGCTCCTACGAGCAGTACTTC | CATATLELSSYEQYF
NA | TRBJ2-7 | TRBV5-4 | NA | TGTGCCAGCAGCTTGGCGGCCGATAGCCGTAACGAGCAGTACTTC | CASSLAADSRNEQYF
NA | TRBJ2-7 | TRBV4-2 | NA | TGTGCCAGCAGCCTCAATCCTGGCTCAGCCTCCTACGAGCAGTACTTC | CASSLNPGSASYEQYF
NA | TRBJ2-2 | TRBV6-1 | NA | TGTGCCGCCCGACGCGGGGGCAGCACCGGGGAGCTGTTTTTT | CAARRGGSTGELFF
NA | TRBJ1-1 | TRBV25-1 | NA | TGTGCCAGCAGTGAAAGGGGCGGGTACACTGAAGCTTTCTTT | CASSERGGYTEAFF
NA | TRBJ1-4 | TRBV5-1 | NA | TGCGCCAGCACCCCCACCGACGGATATGAAAAACTGTTTTTT | CASTPTDGYEKLFF
NA | TRBJ2-1 | TRBV18 | TRBD2 | TGTGCCAGCTCACCAGGGAAGGGAGGGGATGAGCAGTTCTTC | CASSPGKGGDEQFF
NA | TRBJ1-2 | TRBV30 | NA | TGTGCCTGGAGTGTTTTAGAGGCTGGCTACACCTTC | CAWSVLEAGYTF
once | TRBJ1-1 | TRBV9 | NA | TGTGCCAGCAGTAGTACCTTGAACACTGAAGCTTTCTTT | CASSSTLNTEAFF
NA | TRBJ2-1 | TRBV19 | NA | TGTGCCAGTACACATTATGGCGGCAATGAGCAGTTCTTC | CASTHYGGNEQFF
NA | TRBJ1-2 | TRBV6-6 | TRBD1 | TGTGCCAGCAGTTACGGGACAGCTGGTGGCTACACCTTC | CASSYGTAGGYTF
NA | TRBJ2-5 | TRBV5-1 | TRBD2 | TGCGCCAGCAGCCCTGCCGGGACTAGAAAAGAGACCCAGTACTTC | CASSPAGTRKETQYF
NA | TRBJ1-2 | TRBV11-2 | TRBD1 | TGTGCCAGCAGCTTAGTTTCGGGGGACAGCTACTATGGCTACACCTTC | CASSLVSGDSYYGYTF
NA | TRBJ2-2 | TRBV10-3 | NA | TGTGCCATCAGTGAGAGGAACACCGGGGAGCTGTTTTTT | CAISERNTGELFF